The clone carrying this TCR beta chain was detected once. V trimming: 5 bases; J trimming: 2 bases; junction bases outside the gene matches: 14. This CDR3 is 17 amino acids long. The V gene's germline CDR1 is SGHTA and CDR2 FQGNSA. The sample belongs to a study of blood T cell repertoires in COVID-19. Study-wide background: Acute-phase and convalescent COVID-19 samples originated in the United States, Italy and Spain. PBMCs, B-cell-depleted T cells, or T cells provided the cDNA or gDNA that made up the material.

As originally analysed: Nucleated cell counts were estimated from reference gene primer amplification. Sequenced by immunoSEQ multiplex PCR; TCRdb stores in-frame clones only, minus some. V, J and clone size reflect that table, while D and trimming were determined from the DNA. The data show about 280,000 clones, about 89% seen once. The sequence derives from a man aged 35-49 years with acute or convalescent COVID-19. Sequencing was performed on peripheral blood. The genes are TRBV7-2 and TRBJ1-2; the match to TRBD1 covers 7 bases. The CDR3 is CASSPHFGTAQNYGYTF. CDR3 coding DNA: TGTGCCAGCAGCCCCCACTTCGGGACAGCTCAGAACTATGGCTACACCTTC. The complete variable domain, with remaining parts taken from reference TRBV7-2 and TRBJ1-2, reads GAGVSQSPSNKVTEKGKDVELRCDPISGHTALYWYRQSLGQGLEFLIYFQGNSAPDKSGLPSDRFSAERTGGSVSTLTIQRTQQEDSAVYLCASSPHFGTAQNYGYTFGSGTRLTVV.